A single T cell receptor (beta chain) is shown here with its context. Its antigen is unknown. The table came from immunoSEQ multiplex PCR; TCRdb's copy has only in-frame clones and leaves some out. The top ten hold around 40% of the sample, which has more than 20,000 clones, about 81% seen once. The data were obtained in a study of vaccination effects on CD4 cells after COVID-19. At the level of the study: BNT162b2 vaccine or mRNA-1273 vaccine was given to participants in two doses.

Viral peptide pool expansion of antigen-specific CD4+ T cells preceded sequencing in the ViraFEST assay. When more than 9 days of culture had elapsed, CD4+ T cells were isolated. Between March and December 2020, the person had a SARS-CoV-2 infection that PCR confirmed. Sequences were derived from CD4+ T cells from PBMCs cultured with a peptide pool, sampled before COVID-19 vaccination. The TCR sequence derives from a human donor who had a prior SARS-CoV-2 infection.

The CDR3: CASSLVSGRETQYF. CDR3 DNA sequence: TGTGCCAGCAGCTTAGTTTCAGGACGAGAGACCCAGTACTTC. The rearrangement joins TRBV7-9 to TRBJ2-5; D ambiguous. Looked up from germline, CDR1 is SEHNR and CDR2 is FQNEAQ (reference sequence). This CDR3 spans 14 amino acids. Trimming removed 1 base at V and 4 bases at J, with 10 bases between.